A selection of T cell receptor beta chains follows, all from one sample in a study of control samples from healthy donors and cancer patients. Only in-frame clones appear in the TCRdb table, and some are missing; sequencing was by immunoSEQ multiplex PCR. The table lists some 120,000 clones, around 91% of them singletons. The sample comprised PBMCs. These receptors were obtained from a woman aged 45-65 years with colorectal cancer. Each CDR3 is given with its conserved first and last residue. Each record gives: D gene, J gene, clone size, CDR3 length, V gene, CDR3 protein, CDR3 DNA. The D gene is left open where the match is weak. Size tells how often a clone was seen (once, few, many) or the class of an expanded clone, and some rows leave it out.

- | TRBJ1-2 | - | 12 | TRBV12-3/TRBV12-4 | CASRARRGEYTF | TGTGCCAGCAGGGCCCGACGGGGCGAGTACACCTTC
- | TRBJ2-5 | - | 15 | TRBV11-1 | CASSLDLGEGETQYF | TGTGCCAGCAGCTTAGATCTCGGCGAGGGGGAGACCCAGTACTTC
- | TRBJ2-2 | - | 16 | TRBV12-5 | CASGRKTVENTGELFF | TGTGCTAGTGGCAGGAAGACCGTGGAAAACACCGGGGAGCTGTTTTTT
- | TRBJ1-4 | - | 15 | TRBV19 | CASRTSDLANEKLFF | TGTGCCAGTAGGACATCGGACCTCGCTAATGAAAAACTGTTTTTT
- | TRBJ2-5 | - | 15 | TRBV19 | CASSIGGTSQETQYF | TGTGCCAGTAGTATAGGAGGGACAAGCCAAGAGACCCAGTACTTC
- | TRBJ2-5 | - | 14 | TRBV28 | CASSLTASQETQYF | TGTGCCAGCAGTTTAACGGCTTCCCAAGAGACCCAGTACTTC
- | TRBJ1-2 | - | 15 | TRBV7-2 | CASSLLAGRLGGYTF | TGTGCCAGCAGCTTATTGGCCGGGAGGCTGGGAGGCTACACCTTC
TRBD1 | TRBJ1-2 | - | 12 | TRBV12-3/TRBV12-4 | CASGTDYYGYTF | TGTGCCTCCGGGACAGACTACTATGGCTACACCTTC
TRBD1 | TRBJ2-4 | - | 17 | TRBV18 | CASSPRDREIAKNIQYF | TGTGCCAGCTCACCACGGGACAGGGAAATAGCCAAAAACATTCAGTACTTC
TRBD1 | TRBJ1-2 | - | 15 | TRBV7-2 | CASSSGGQGVYGYTF | TGTGCCAGCAGCTCGGGGGGACAGGGAGTCTATGGCTACACCTTC
- | TRBJ2-1 | - | 14 | TRBV10-3 | CAISVGQGQNEQFF | TGTGCCATCAGTGTAGGGCAGGGTCAGAATGAGCAGTTCTTC
- | TRBJ2-4 | - | 15 | TRBV24-1 | CATSDSALAKNIQYF | TGTGCCACCAGTGATTCAGCCCTAGCCAAAAACATTCAGTACTTC
- | TRBJ1-6 | - | 12 | TRBV5-6 | CASSLQDSPLHF | TGTGCCAGCAGCTTGCAGGATTCACCCCTCCACTTT
TRBD2 | TRBJ2-7 | - | 15 | TRBV27 | CASSTGTSGIFEQYF | TGTGCCAGCAGCACCGGGACTAGCGGGATTTTTGAGCAGTACTTC
- | TRBJ1-1 | - | 19 | TRBV19 | CASTPGRGIYTTQNTEAFF | TGTGCCAGTACCCCGGGCAGGGGTATCTATACGACACAGAACACTGAAGCTTTCTTT
- | TRBJ1-5 | - | 14 | TRBV6-5 | CASWGYIANQPQHF | TGTGCCAGCTGGGGGTATATCGCCAATCAGCCCCAGCATTTT
- | TRBJ1-3 | - | 16 | TRBV30 | CAWRVTVPSSGNTTYF | TGTGCCTGGAGAGTAACAGTGCCCAGCTCTGGAAACACCACATATTTT
- | TRBJ2-7 | - | 13 | TRBV4-1 | CASSKPSSYEQYF | TGCGCCAGCAGCAAACCGTCGTCCTACGAGCAGTACTTC
- | TRBJ1-1 | - | 15 | TRBV3-1/TRBV3-2 | CASSQVPGAQSEAFF | TGTGCCAGCAGCCAAGTTCCAGGGGCGCAGAGTGAAGCTTTCTTT
- | TRBJ1-3 | - | 14 | TRBV6-6 | CASTLGGSGNTIYF | TGTGCCAGCACTCTGGGGGGTTCTGGAAACACCATATATTTT
- | TRBJ1-5 | - | 14 | TRBV27 | CASRPGLDGQPQHF | TGTGCCAGCAGACCCGGACTGGACGGTCAGCCCCAGCATTTT
TRBD1 | TRBJ2-1 | - | 16 | TRBV7-3 | CASSSPQGSGYNEQFF | TGTGCCAGCAGCTCCCCACAGGGGTCGGGATACAATGAGCAGTTCTTC
- | TRBJ1-4 | - | 15 | TRBV28 | CASSFLGQKNEKLFF | TGTGCCAGCAGTTTCTTGGGACAAAAAAATGAAAAACTGTTTTTT
TRBD1 | TRBJ1-2 | - | 17 | TRBV18 | CASSPRSRQGGDYGYTF | TGTGCCAGCTCACCTCGATCCCGACAGGGAGGAGACTATGGCTACACCTTC
- | TRBJ2-7 | - | 19 | TRBV19 | CASSFQVGTSGSRSYEQYF | TGTGCCAGTAGTTTTCAGGTGGGGACATCGGGGTCCCGCTCCTACGAGCAGTACTTC
- | TRBJ1-3 | - | 14 | TRBV19 | CASIGDTSGNTIYF | TGTGCCAGTATTGGGGACACCTCTGGAAACACCATATATTTT
- | TRBJ1-5 | - | 14 | TRBV2 | CASHWGGGNQPQHF | TGTGCCAGCCACTGGGGAGGGGGCAATCAGCCCCAGCATTTT
- | TRBJ2-5 | - | 14 | TRBV5-1 | CASSLFQGGETQYF | TGCGCCAGCAGCTTGTTCCAGGGTGGAGAGACCCAGTACTTC
- | TRBJ2-2 | - | 12 | TRBV12-3/TRBV12-4 | CASSRTTGELFF | TGTGCCAGCAGTAGAACCACCGGGGAGCTGTTTTTT
- | TRBJ1-3 | - | 15 | TRBV19 | CASSIWLNSGNTIYF | TGTGCCAGTAGTATCTGGCTCAACTCTGGAAACACCATATATTTT
- | TRBJ1-1 | once | 15 | TRBV27 | CASRRGGLLNTEAFF | TGTGCCAGCAGACGCGGGGGACTTTTGAACACTGAAGCTTTCTTT
- | TRBJ2-3 | - | 13 | TRBV27 | CASRFRGTDTQYF | TGTGCCAGCAGATTTAGGGGCACAGATACGCAGTATTTT
TRBD1 | TRBJ2-3 | - | 15 | TRBV19 | CASSINRGPTDTQYF | TGTGCCAGTAGTATTAACAGGGGGCCCACAGATACGCAGTATTTT
- | TRBJ1-5 | - | 14 | TRBV3-1/TRBV3-2 | CASSQGQHNQPQHF | TGTGCCAGCAGCCAAGGGCAGCACAATCAGCCCCAGCATTTT
TRBD2 | TRBJ2-3 | - | 16 | TRBV28 | CASSPSRAGGTDTQYF | TGTGCCAGCAGTCCTTCCCGGGCGGGAGGCACAGATACGCAGTATTTT
- | TRBJ2-7 | - | 18 | TRBV11-2 | CASSNLRPPPRLQYEQYF | TGTGCCAGCAGCAATCTTCGCCCCCCTCCACGCTTACAATACGAGCAGTACTTC
- | TRBJ1-4 | once | 15 | TRBV5-1 | CASRRTPEHWEKLFF | TGCGCCAGCAGGAGGACCCCGGAGCATTGGGAAAAACTGTTTTTT
TRBD2 | TRBJ2-1 | - | 17 | TRBV5-1 | CASSLWLAGGTNNEQFF | TGCGCCAGCAGCTTATGGCTAGCGGGGGGCACGAACAATGAGCAGTTCTTC
- | TRBJ2-3 | - | 12 | TRBV29-1 | CSVRAVQDTQYF | TGCAGCGTTCGGGCAGTCCAGGATACGCAGTATTTT
- | TRBJ1-2 | - | 15 | TRBV23-1 | CASPGAGRRGYGYTF | TGCGCCAGCCCCGGTGCGGGGCGGCGGGGCTATGGCTACACCTTC
TRBD1 | TRBJ2-7 | - | 13 | TRBV6-6 | CASTRDRGVEQYF | TGTGCCAGCACCCGGGACAGGGGAGTCGAGCAGTACTTC
- | TRBJ1-6 | once | 15 | TRBV11-2 | CASSLPGTWYSPLHF | TGTGCCAGCAGCTTGCCGGGGACTTGGTACTCACCCCTCCACTTT
- | TRBJ2-2 | - | 16 | TRBV5-1 | CASSLDGSSNTGELFF | TGCGCCAGCAGTTTAGACGGATCATCGAACACCGGGGAGCTGTTTTTT
- | TRBJ1-4 | - | 13 | TRBV27 | CASTSRDNEKLFF | TGTGCCAGCACCTCAAGGGATAATGAAAAACTGTTTTTT
- | TRBJ2-7 | - | 14 | TRBV11-1 | CASSSSGGSYEQYF | TGTGCCAGCAGCTCGAGCGGAGGATCCTACGAGCAGTACTTC
- | TRBJ2-3 | - | 13 | TRBV29-1 | CSVRRDNTDTQYF | TGCAGCGTAAGGCGGGACAACACAGATACGCAGTATTTT
- | TRBJ2-1 | - | 13 | TRBV7-9 | CASGQGSYNEQFF | TGTGCCAGCGGTCAGGGATCCTACAATGAGCAGTTCTTC
- | TRBJ1-1 | - | 12 | TRBV11-2 | CASSLVGTEAFF | TGTGCCAGCAGCTTAGTGGGGACAGAAGCTTTCTTT
TRBD2 | TRBJ2-1 | - | 17 | TRBV4-2 | CASSQVGGRVPYNEQFF | TGTGCCAGCAGCCAAGTGGGGGGGAGGGTTCCCTACAATGAGCAGTTCTTC
- | TRBJ1-5 | - | 15 | TRBV19 | CASYPTGPSNQPQHF | TGTGCCAGTTACCCCACAGGGCCTAGCAATCAGCCCCAGCATTTT
- | TRBJ2-7 | - | 17 | TRBV6-1 | CASSEARAGRRDYEQYF | TGTGCCAGCAGTGAAGCGCGGGCAGGTCGGAGGGACTACGAGCAGTACTTC
- | TRBJ2-2 | - | 15 | TRBV5-5 | CASSLDGRGTGELFF | TGTGCCAGCAGCTTGGATGGAAGAGGTACCGGGGAGCTGTTTTTT
- | TRBJ1-4 | - | 17 | TRBV9 | CASSDSHTLGPNEKLFF | TGTGCCAGCAGCGACTCCCATACGTTGGGCCCTAATGAAAAACTGTTTTTT
TRBD2 | TRBJ2-7 | - | 15 | TRBV4-1 | CASSQVGLAGGEQYF | TGCGCCAGCAGCCAAGTGGGACTAGCGGGGGGGGAGCAGTACTTC
- | TRBJ2-1 | - | 14 | TRBV14 | CASSRQEPYNEQFF | TGTGCCAGCAGCCGACAGGAACCTTACAATGAGCAGTTCTTC
- | TRBJ2-7 | - | 14 | TRBV27 | CATRFQGNSGEQYF | TGTGCCACCCGGTTTCAGGGCAATTCAGGCGAGCAGTACTTC
- | TRBJ1-2 | - | 14 | TRBV5-1 | CASSLRTEYYGYTF | TGCGCCAGCAGCTTACGGACGGAGTACTATGGCTACACCTTC
- | TRBJ2-5 | - | 13 | TRBV6-5 | CASSWTGYETQYF | TGTGCCAGCAGCTGGACGGGATATGAGACCCAGTACTTC
- | TRBJ2-1 | once | 12 | TRBV5-6 | CASSLADNEQFF | TGTGCCAGCAGCTTGGCCGACAATGAGCAGTTCTTC